Reported below is one T cell receptor beta chain. Its antigen is still unknown. No clone much larger than this one lies a single base away; base qualities are absent. These data are taken from a study of shared clonotypes between healthy human individuals (dated by TCRdb to the early 2020s). Regarding the complete study: The cohort included three men and a couple of women between 18 and 49 years of age. For each donor, CD4 naive and CD4 memory were each given three plates, CD8 naive was given two plates, and CD8 memory was given one plate. Per donor, leukapheresis produced somewhere between about 0.94 and 10 billion PBMCs. To increase sequencing depth and limit assay-specific biases, TCR repertoire library preparation and sequencing were carried out by different laboratories using diverse techniques. The study deeply sequenced blood TCR repertoires of about five healthy adults to estimate repertoire size and the extent of clonotype sharing between individuals. Study-wide findings and limitations: When four donors were compared, the shared fraction of clonotypes was about 5.5% for naive CD4, more than 3% for naive CD8, 2% to 2.5% for memory CD4, and roughly 0.4% for memory CD8. Because the study included only a small number of donors, the genetic and exposure-history diversity represented was limited. Pairwise subsampling indicated that sequencing depth was expected to affect the degree of clonotype sharing among donors. Estimated clonotype richness was generally larger for naive than for memory subsets. Sampling was restricted to blood, and TCR repertoires in tissues likely differ from the TCR repertoires found in blood. Compared with non-shared clonotypes, clonotypes shared by all four sorted-subset donors had higher generation probabilities. Incomplete sequencing was indicated by rarefaction of sorted-subset datasets, despite the large sequencing depth.

Using the deep immunoSEQ assay, TCR CDR3 regions were amplified from genomic DNA by multiplex PCR. Extracted genomic DNA from each cell subset was spread evenly across all wells of several immunoSEQ 96-well plates, with each plate serving as a replicate. For sorted subsets, around 200 ng genomic DNA, equal to some 28,000 T cell genomes, was loaded into each replicate PCR. The purified libraries were quantified using a Qubit 3.0 fluorometer, sized with a Bioanalyzer 2100, and then quantified again using the KAPA Library Quantification kit. Every immunoSEQ 96-well plate was sequenced on a dedicated single-read 150-cycle Illumina NextSeq 550 flow cell. The paper's data handling went like this. Because the immunoSEQ output held only junctional sequences and lacked quality scores, the filtering could not match the filtering applied to full-length reads. To assign V/J genes and CDR3, sequences were annotated using PyIR, a Python wrapper for IgBLAST v1.9, with IMGT germline references. Reads were filtered out if the reads had weak V/J assignments (E-value above 1e-6), no CDR3, stop codons, out-of-frame junctions, or ambiguous translated residues. V3J clonotypes were defined as sequences sharing an identical inferred V gene, J gene, and CDR3 amino acid sequence. To compute the percentage overlap between repertoires, the number of shared unique clonotypes was divided by the size of the smaller repertoire. RTK rarefaction, the Chao1 estimator, and Recon v2.1 estimates of unobserved clonotypes were used to assess repertoire richness. Generation probabilities for all TCRbeta clonotypes obtained by the gDNA method from several donors were computed using OLGA. TCRdb took over this immuneACCESS table, retaining in-frame rearrangements with V and J assigned. Such tables are incomplete; in checked studies, under half of the missing clones stem from an unresolved V gene, and the remainder is unexplained. D and trimming come from the DNA, and the V and J calls and clone size come from that table. Across this sample there are a few hundred thousand clones, with 95% seen only once. The top ten clonotypes cover 0.11% of the sample.

Unmatched junction bases come to 5, with V trimmed by 2 bases and J by 1 base. According to the germline V gene, CDR1 reads MNHNS and CDR2 reads SASEGT. The CDR3 numbers 17 residues from cysteine through phenylalanine. This entry keeps only the CDR3 DNA: 51 bases, framed from base 1. CD8 naive samples consisted of CD45RO-negative cells that were positively selected for CCR7, yielding a CD45RA+CCR7+ population without TemRA cells. Donors were healthy HIV-negative adults with no recently reported acute infections or vaccinations. All donors were Caucasian adults living in Nashville, Tennessee, USA. After blood collection by leukapheresis, PBMCs were isolated using Ficoll-Histopaque density gradient centrifugation and then cryopreserved in the vapor phase of liquid nitrogen. Analytical flow cytometry was used to check the purity and quantity of every magnetically sorted T cell population. Genomic DNA was isolated from every sorted fraction and measured by UV absorbance on a Nanodrop 2000c.

The sequencing input was naive CD8+ T cells sorted from blood. In the paper's terms, the cell subset or site label means: CD45RA+CCR7+. The V and J segments used are TRBV6-1 and TRBJ2-3, with 11 bases in between that match TRBD2. The origin of this receptor is a woman aged 30 to 39 in good health. CDR3 reads: CASSELVAGGGTDTQYF. The bases are TGTGCCAGCAGTGAACTGGTAGCGGGAGGGGGCACAGATACGCAGTATTTT.